Reported below is one T cell receptor (beta chain). The data stem from a study of blood T cell repertoires in COVID-19. The V gene's germline CDR1 is SGHTA and CDR2 FQGNSA. This CDR3 spans 15 amino acids. The V gene lost 2 bases and the J gene lost 5 bases, with 16 bases spanning the gap. Per the study methods: Amplification of reference gene primers provided the estimated nucleated cell counts. Libraries were prepared by immunoSEQ multiplex PCR; TCRdb keeps only in-frame clonotypes and omits some of them. Clone size and V and J calls were adopted from that table, with D and trimming inferred from the DNA. The table lists tens of thousands of clones, less than 95% of them singletons.

The receptor's source is a human donor in a cohort sampled during active COVID-19. This chain links TRBV7-2 with TRBJ2-7; tentative D call: TRBD1 (6 bases). Sample: peripheral blood. CDR3 coding DNA: TGTGCCAGCAGCTTAAGCCCGAGCAGGGGCCACGAGCAGTACTTC. This codes for CASSLSPSRGHEQYF.